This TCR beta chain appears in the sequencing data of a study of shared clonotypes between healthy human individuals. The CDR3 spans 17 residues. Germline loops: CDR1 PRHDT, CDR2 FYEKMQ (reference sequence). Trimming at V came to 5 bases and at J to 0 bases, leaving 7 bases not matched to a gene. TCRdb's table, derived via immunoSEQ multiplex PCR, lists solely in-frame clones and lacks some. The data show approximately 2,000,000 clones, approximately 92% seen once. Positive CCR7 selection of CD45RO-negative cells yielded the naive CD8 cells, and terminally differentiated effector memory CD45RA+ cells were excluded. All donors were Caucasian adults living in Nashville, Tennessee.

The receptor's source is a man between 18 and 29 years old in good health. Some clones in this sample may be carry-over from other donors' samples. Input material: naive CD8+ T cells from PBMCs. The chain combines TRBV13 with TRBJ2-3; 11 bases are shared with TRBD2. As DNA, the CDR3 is TGTGCCAGCAGCACCCGACTAGCGGGGTCTAGCACAGATACGCAGTATTTT. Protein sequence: CASSTRLAGSSTDTQYF.